The 19 T cell receptor beta chains below were found in one sample sequenced in a study of OX40 agonist ivuxolimab in advanced cancers. Produced via immunoSEQ multiplex PCR; TCRdb's table is partial and in-frame only. The data show around 29,000 clones, roughly nine tenths seen once. Sequences were derived from CD4+ or CD8+ T cells sorted from blood, sampled in a trial of the OX40 agonist ivuxolimab. All receptors derive from an adult with an advanced solid tumor such as melanoma, head and neck, liver or kidney cancer.

This sequence joins TRBV6-5 and TRBJ2-5; D possibly corresponds to TRBD2 (5 bases). Deletions cut 2 bases from V and 2 bases from J, with 12 bases between. The CDR3 is 15 residues long. Germline-derived CDR1 and CDR2 are MNHEY and SVGAGI. DNA for the CDR3: TGTGCCAGCAGTTACGGGATGGGAGTTCAAGAGACCCAGTACTTC. Amino acid sequence: CASSYGMGVQETQYF.

The chain carries TRBV28 and TRBJ2-1; no clear D gene. Trimming stripped 3 bases from V and 10 bases from J, with 13 bases between. The CDR3 has 13 residues. Germline CDR1 is MDHEN and CDR2 is SYDVKM. Here the CDR3 reads CASSFRNYVEQFF. DNA of the CDR3: TGTGCCAGCAGTTTTCGGAACTACGTGGAGCAGTTCTTC.

V usage is TRBV4-1 and J usage is TRBJ1-5; D is undetermined. CDR3 length: 16 amino acids. The germline V gene has CDR1 MGHRA and CDR2 YSYEKL. The V end was cut by 1 base, the J end by 2 bases, with 12 bases between. The DNA of the CDR3 is TGCGCCAGCAGCCAAGCGGTCGCCGTTGGCAATCAGCCCCAGCATTTT. It specifies CASSQAVAVGNQPQHF.

The chain couples TRBV19 to TRBJ2-1; possible D gene TRBD2, 6 bases. V shed 3 bases and J shed 9 bases, with 12 bases lying between them. The CDR3 has 13 amino acids. The V gene's germline CDR1 is LNHDA and CDR2 SQIVND (reference sequence). In DNA form, the CDR3 reads TGTGCCAGTAGTATGGGGGGATGGACTGAGCAGTTCTTC. It translates to CASSMGGWTEQFF.

The V gene is TRBV19, the J gene TRBJ1-1; 12 bases line up with TRBD1. The CDR3 has 17 residues. Per the germline V gene, CDR1 is LNHDA and CDR2 is SQIVND (reference sequence). V lost 2 bases and J lost 5; bases outside the gene matches: 9. The CDR3 nucleotides are TGTGCCAGTAGTATAAGGGGACAGGGGGCTTTAAGAACTGAAGCTTTCTTT. Amino acids: CASSIRGQGALRTEAFF.

V usage is TRBV7-2 and J usage is TRBJ1-2, with D hard to call. From germline, CDR1 is SGHTA and CDR2 FQGNSA. The CDR3 is 16 residues long. V lost 2 bases, J lost 4 bases, and 17 bases lay in between. The CDR3 here is CASSLSVRLAVYGYTF. DNA of the CDR3: TGTGCCAGCAGCTTAAGTGTGAGACTGGCGGTCTATGGCTACACCTTC. The entire variable domain, with the rest obtained from reference TRBV7-2 and TRBJ1-2, is as follows: GAGVSQSPSNKVTEKGKDVELRCDPISGHTALYWYRQSLGQGLEFLIYFQGNSAPDKSGLPSDRFSAERTGGSVSTLTIQRTQQEDSAVYLCASSLSVRLAVYGYTFGSGTRLTVV.

This chain connects TRBV7-9 to TRBJ1-2, with TRBD1 matching 10 bases. The CDR3 totals 15 residues. Unmatched junction bases numbered 6, after V lost 4 bases and J lost 4 bases. Per the germline V gene, CDR1 is SEHNR and CDR2 is FQNEAQ (reference sequence). CDR3 residues: CASSYDRGRGYGYTF. The CDR3 DNA reads TGTGCCAGCAGCTACGACAGGGGGCGGGGCTATGGCTACACCTTC.

The chain is built from TRBV6-6 and TRBJ1-2, with TRBD1 matching 7 bases. V dropped 2 bases and J dropped 5; count of bases not matched to a gene: 5. CDR1 MNHNY and CDR2 SVGAGI come from the germline V gene (reference sequence). The CDR3 is made up of 14 amino acids. This CDR3 reads CASSYDRQGYGYTF. The CDR3 DNA sequence: TGTGCCAGCAGTTACGACCGACAGGGTTATGGCTACACCTTC.

The gene calls are TRBV27 and TRBJ2-1; D is perhaps TRBD1 or TRBD2 (6 bases each). Germline values: CDR1 MNHEY, CDR2 SMNVEV (reference sequence). Trimming removed 3 bases from V and 3 bases from J, with 12 bases in between. The CDR3 runs 15 residues. This CDR3 is CASSFEGGLYNEQFF. The CDR3 coding sequence is TGTGCCAGCAGTTTTGAGGGGGGCCTCTACAATGAGCAGTTCTTC.

The chain combines TRBV5-1 with TRBJ2-7, with D tentatively TRBD2 (5 bases). This CDR3 has 14 residues. Germline V gene sequence: CDR1 SGHRS, CDR2 YFSETQ. The V end lost 3 bases, the J end lost 0 bases, and 10 bases lay between the germline ends. The CDR3 loop is CASSWTGSSYEQYF. CDR3 DNA sequence: TGCGCCAGCAGCTGGACTGGGAGCTCCTACGAGCAGTACTTC.

V gene TRBV23-1 combines with J gene TRBJ2-1; 10 bases align to TRBD2. TRBV23-1 is an open reading frame whose function is uncertain. V was pared by 0 bases and J by 9 bases, with 8 bases of the junction left unmatched. The CDR3 loop spans 16 amino acids. The DNA for the CDR3 is TGCGCCAGCAGTCAATCCGAAGCGGGGGGGCCGACTGAGCAGTTCTTC. Protein sequence: CASSQSEAGGPTEQFF.

Here the CDR3 reads CASSEGTGASTEAFF. CDR3 sequence (DNA): TGTGCCAGCAGTGAAGGGACTGGAGCGTCCACTGAAGCTTTCTTT. The chain combines TRBV2 with TRBJ1-1; D not certain. CDR1 is SNHLY and CDR2 is FYNNEI in the germline V gene. The CDR3 has 15 amino acids. V gave up 1 base and J gave up 4 bases, with 13 bases separating them.

This clone occurred a few times. The J gene is TRBJ2-1, the V gene TRBV27; either TRBD1 or TRBD2 may supply D (5 bases each). The CDR3 length is 12 residues. Germline CDR1 MNHEY, CDR2 SMNVEV (reference sequence). V dropped 1 base and J dropped 8 bases, with 6 bases sitting between them. For the CDR3, the DNA is TGTGCCAGCAGTTTATTGGGGGATGAGCAGTTCTTC. It is translated as CASSLLGDEQFF.

This rearrangement joins TRBV7-8 to TRBJ2-1; D is ambiguous. The CDR3 runs 14 residues. V dropped 3 bases and J dropped 0 bases, with 6 bases sitting between them. Germline lookup yields CDR1 SGHVS and CDR2 FQNEAQ. Written as DNA, the CDR3 is TGTGCCAGCAGCTTCCCAAGCTCCTACAATGAGCAGTTCTTC. This translates into CASSFPSSYNEQFF.

The CDR3 region is CASRGQKGGYTF. In DNA form, the CDR3 reads TGTGCCAGCAGAGGCCAGAAAGGTGGCTACACCTTC. The chain employs TRBV13 and TRBJ1-2, with D unresolved. Looked up from germline, CDR1 is PRHDT and CDR2 is FYEKMQ (reference sequence). CDR3 length: 12 residues. Between the trimmed V and J ends, which lost 6 bases and 7 bases, there was a span of 12 bases.

The chain uses TRBV10-1 and TRBJ2-7; tentative D call: TRBD2 (6 bases). V lost 4 bases, J lost 6 bases, and 10 bases lay in between. Germline V gives CDR1 WNHNN, CDR2 SYGVQD (reference sequence). This CDR3 has 12 amino acids. In DNA, the CDR3 is TGCGCCAGCAGTGGTGGGACTGCCGAGCAGTACTTC. It yields the protein CASSGGTAEQYF.

This chain uses TRBV6-5 with TRBJ2-3; no clear D. Germline V gene lookup returns CDR1 MNHEY and CDR2 SVGAGI. Trimming took 2 bases from V and 7 from J, leaving 13 bases between them. This CDR3 contains 14 residues. The CDR3 coding sequence is TGTGCCAGCAGTTACGAAGGATGGGGTCATACGCAGTATTTT. It yields the protein CASSYEGWGHTQYF.

The chain joins TRBV4-1 to TRBJ2-7; D is uncertain. The germline V gene has CDR1 MGHRA and CDR2 YSYEKL. V was shortened by 1 base and J by 1 base, with 8 bases between the two germline ends. This CDR3 is built from 14 residues. The CDR3 coding sequence is TGCGCCAGCAGCCAAGGCGCCCTATCCTACGAGCAGTACTTC. Residues: CASSQGALSYEQYF.

The V gene is TRBV11-3, the J gene TRBJ1-2, with D unclear. The CDR3 consists of 13 residues. Trimming stripped 2 bases from V and 4 bases from J, with 8 bases between. CDR1 and CDR2 from the germline V gene are SGHNT and YENEEA. DNA for the CDR3: TGTGCCAGCAGCTTACCAGGAGGCTATGGCTACACCTTC. Translating gives CASSLPGGYGYTF.